Presented here are 9 T cell receptor beta chains from one specimen sequenced in a study of CD8 T cells in ankylosing spondylitis. General study points: Seemingly characteristic of ankylosing spondylitis blood was a TCR beta motif consisting of about 8 highly homologous variants.

Their antigens are not known. MiXCR, run by TCRdb on the 5' RACE reads, gives a single entry per CDR3 protein. The sample lists fewer than 550,000 distinct CDR3 sequences, approximately 5% occurring once. The material sequenced was blood, either unsorted or a sorted T cell fraction (not recorded which). The receptor set was obtained from a male donor with ankylosing spondylitis.

The V and J genes are TRBV28 and TRBJ2-2; 8 nucleotides agree with TRBD1. Germline CDR1 and CDR2: MDHEN and SYDVKM. With V trimmed by 6 bases and J by 5 bases, 8 bases remained unmatched. The CDR3 consists of 15 residues. The CDR3 region is CASRSNRGWTGELFF. The CDR3 DNA reads as TGTGCCAGCAGGTCAAACAGGGGGTGGACCGGGGAGCTGTTTTTT.

This clonotype was seen ten or more times. The rearrangement uses TRBV9 and TRBJ2-1; TRBD2 matches at 9 bases. Germline trimming cut 4 bases from V and 7 bases from J; bases unmatched to any gene: 6. CDR1 and CDR2 from the germline V gene are SGDLS and YYNGEE. CDR3 length: 14 amino acids. The CDR3 DNA reads TGTGCCAGCAGCTCCCGCGGGGGGGCAAATGAGCAGTTCTTC. Protein sequence: CASSSRGGANEQFF.

The chain has TRBV6-1 and TRBJ2-1; TRBD2 matches at 7 bases. V dropped 3 bases and J dropped 4; count of bases not matched to a gene: 3. CDR1 is MNHNS, CDR2 SASEGT, per germline. CDR3 size: 14 residues. This CDR3 is CASSESGTYNEQFF. The CDR3 DNA is TGTGCCAGCAGTGAGAGCGGGACTTACAATGAGCAGTTCTTC.

This clonotype showed up just a few times. CDR3: CASSRGQVGETQYF. The CDR3 DNA reads TGTGCCAGCAGCCGGGGACAAGTCGGGGAGACCCAGTACTTC. The rearrangement uses TRBV7-2 and TRBJ2-5; TRBD1 is a possible D gene (6 bases). In germline, CDR1 is SGHTA, CDR2 FQGNSA. V was cut by 5 bases and J by 5 bases, with 15 bases left in between. This CDR3 is 14 amino acids long. Based on the CDR3 plus reference TRBV7-2 and TRBJ2-5, the full variable domain is GAGVSQSPSNKVTEKGKDVELRCDPISGHTALYWYRQSLGQGLEFLIYFQGNSAPDKSGLPSDRFSAERTGGSVSTLTIQRTQQEDSAVYLCASSRGQVGETQYFGPGTRLLVL.

Details on this clonotype: One junction end does not reproduce the germline sequence, and a read error may be involved. The rearrangement uses TRBV28 and TRBJ2-6, with 12 positions matching TRBD1. Germline assignment: CDR1 MDHEN and CDR2 SYDVKM. This CDR3 has 18 amino acids. The CDR3 DNA follows: TGTGCCAGCAGTTTACCGGGACAGGGGGCGTCTGGGGCCAACGTCCAGACTTTC. This translates into CASSLPGQGASGANVQTF.

This clonotype was counted many times. An end of the junction differs from the germline gene, which may be a read error. The chain has TRBV7-2 and TRBJ2-1; D tentatively fits TRBD1 or TRBD2 (5 bases each). This CDR3 contains 12 residues. The germline gives CDR1 SGHTA, CDR2 FQGNSA. CDR3 in amino acids: CASRTTGTPLVF. CDR3 sequence (DNA): TGTGCCAGCAGAACCACCGGGACCCCGCTGGTCTTC.

This clonotype was seen a few times. This chain links TRBV6-5 with TRBJ2-7, with TRBD1 matching over 8 bases. The V segment lost 4 bases and the J segment 4 bases; nucleotides outside the gene matches: 6. The CDR3 length is 14 residues. The germline gives CDR1 MNHEY, CDR2 SVGAGI. CDR3 amino acids: CASSSGQGWYEQYF. CDR3 bases: TGTGCCAGCAGTTCCGGACAGGGCTGGTACGAGCAGTACTTC.

This clonotype was counted many times. V gene TRBV20-1 combines with J gene TRBJ1-1, with D perhaps TRBD1 (6 bases). In germline, CDR1 is DFQATT, CDR2 SNEGSKA (reference sequence). The germline V and J ends were trimmed by 1 base and 1 base, with 13 bases remaining between them. CDR3 size: 15 residues. In nucleotides, the CDR3 is TGCAGTGCTAGAGCTCCGGGGGGCTCGAACACTGAAGCTTTCTTT. Its translation is CSARAPGGSNTEAFF.

In its sample, this clonotype was seen many times. The chain recombines TRBV29-1 with TRBJ2-6; 10 positions match TRBD1. The V gene end was trimmed by 1 base and the J gene end by 0 bases; junction bases not matched to a gene: 3. This CDR3 spans 17 amino acids. Per germline, CDR1 SQVTM and CDR2 ANQGSEA. The CDR3 coding sequence is TGCAGCGTTGAAGGGACAGGGGGTAGCTCTGGGGCCAACGTCCTGACTTTC. Translation gives CSVEGTGGSSGANVLTF.